The following is a T cell receptor beta chain sequence with its context. Its target is unknown. The same CDR3 is also encoded by other DNA sequences in this sample. Some clones are missing from TCRdb's copy, which holds only in-frame ones; the method was immunoSEQ multiplex PCR. The data show roughly 6,000 clones, with about 71% seen just once and around two fifths held by the top ten. The data belong to a study of CD8 T cell repertoires and HIV-1 epitope variants. About the research overall: Controls were a CMV, EBV and flu pool, Ebola AY9, and no peptide.

The V gene lost 0 bases and the J gene lost 4 bases, with 5 bases spanning the gap. CDR3 length: 13 amino acids. Germline CDR1 reads SGHRS; CDR2 reads YFSETQ. Findings and limits, study-wide: Eight to ten TCR beta clonotypes were antigen-specific, five or six apparently recognizing autologous or escape variants.

This TCR derives from a male donor with HIV. The sample was cultured CD8+ T cells derived from PBMCs. This chain links TRBV5-1 with TRBJ2-1; D not resolved. CDR3 bases: TGCGCCAGCAGCTTGGACAGTTACAATGAGCAGTTCTTC. It encodes CASSLDSYNEQFF.